This T cell receptor (beta chain) appears in the sequencing data of a study of blood T cell repertoires in COVID-19. Across the study: Samples of COVID-19 (acute and convalescent) were obtained from the United States, Italy and Spain.

Study processing details: Scientists estimated how many nucleated cells there were by amplifying reference gene primers. This table comes from immunoSEQ multiplex PCR, and its TCRdb copy is limited to in-frame clones, with some not included. For V, J and clone size, that table is used; D and trimming come from the DNA. This table holds over 200,000 clones, 70% to 90% found once. This CDR3 has 14 residues. V shed 7 bases, J shed 4 bases, and the junction held 5 bases outside the gene matches. Germline CDR1 reads SGHRS; CDR2 reads YFSETQ. It was during active infection that Seattle patients were enrolled and then longitudinally followed. This clone appeared a few times.

This chain links TRBV5-1 with TRBJ2-2, with 9 bases that match TRBD2. The sequencing input was peripheral blood. The sequence was collected from a man aged 50 or older with COVID-19, enrolled during active disease. CDR3 amino acids: CASSLAGFTGELFF. DNA of the CDR3: TGCGCCAGCTCGCTAGCGGGGTTCACCGGGGAGCTGTTTTTT.